What follows is one T cell receptor beta chain and its context. Its antigen is unidentified. The data derive from a study of radiotherapy plus CTLA-4 blockade in lung cancer. Study-wide findings and caveats: Tumor-derived TCR clones expanded in blood after radiotherapy plus ipilimumab. In blood, early T cell clone dynamics reportedly predicted response best, together with interferon-beta.

TCRdb keeps only in-frame clones here, not all; method: immunoSEQ multiplex PCR. The table records roughly 97,000 clones, under 85% of them present only once. The CDR3 has 13 residues. Germline V gives CDR1 MNHEY, CDR2 SMNVEV (reference sequence). V was pared by 0 bases and J by 4 bases, with 3 bases between. This rearrangement joins TRBV27 to TRBJ1-4; D gene ambiguous. The origin of this receptor is a human donor with non-small cell lung cancer who had a partial response to radiotherapy plus ipilimumab. Some clones in this sample may be carry-over from other donors' samples. The material sequenced was peripheral blood, taken from a patient treated with radiotherapy plus ipilimumab. In nucleotides, the CDR3 is TGTGCCAGCAGTTTATCCCGTAATGAAAAACTGTTTTTT. Residues: CASSLSRNEKLFF.